Following are 23 T cell receptor beta chains from one sample sequenced in a study of beta chain features in type 1 diabetes. Expressed TCRB transcripts were sequenced after all isolated RNA was converted to cDNA. The data were produced by immunoSEQ multiplex PCR, yet TCRdb's version contains in-frame clones alone and is incomplete. The data show hundreds of thousands of clones, 30% seen once. The sequenced sample consisted of naive CD4+ T cells from blood. The source is a man aged 18 to 29 in good health.

This chain links TRBV7-2 with TRBJ2-1, with a possible D match to TRBD2 (6 bases). The CDR3 has 16 amino acids. The germline V gene has CDR1 SGHTA and CDR2 FQGNSA. Trimming shortened V by 1 base and J by 7 bases, and 17 bases separated the two germline ends. The CDR3 sequence is CASSLVAGILGNEQFF. CDR3 nucleotide sequence: TGTGCCAGCAGCTTAGTCGCGGGAATCTTAGGTAATGAGCAGTTCTTC.

V usage is TRBV9 and J usage is TRBJ1-5; tentative D call: TRBD1 (5 bases). Trimming stripped 1 base from V and 7 bases from J, with 18 bases between. The CDR3 length is 16 residues. CDR1 and CDR2 from the germline V gene are SGDLS and YYNGEE. CDR3 DNA sequence: TGTGCCAGCAGCGTATCTTTAAGGGGAAAGGACCAGCCCCAGCATTTT. Its translation is CASSVSLRGKDQPQHF.

This clone was counted a few times. The rearrangement uses TRBV30 and TRBJ2-2; the D gene is possibly TRBD2 (6 bases). The germline gives CDR1 GTSNPN, CDR2 SVGIG (reference sequence). This CDR3 is built from 16 residues. Trimming left V 3 bases short and J 8 bases short, with 22 bases between. The CDR3 here is CAWSLMLNGLPGELFF. The CDR3 DNA is TGTGCCTGGAGCCTCATGCTGAATGGACTACCGGGGGAGCTGTTTTTT.

This clone was counted only a few times. The J gene is TRBJ2-3, the V gene TRBV5-4; no clear D gene. The CDR3 sequence is 13 residues long. Germline V lookup: CDR1 SGHNT, CDR2 YYREEE (reference sequence). The V end was cut by 0 bases, the J end by 11 bases, with 13 bases between. CDR3 residues: CASSLGPRHVQYF. The CDR3 nucleotides read TGTGCCAGCAGCTTGGGGCCCCGACACGTGCAGTATTTT.

This clone has a handful of counts. The V and J genes are TRBV7-2 and TRBJ2-1; the D gene is possibly TRBD2 (5 bases). Germline V gene data show CDR1 as SGHTA and CDR2 as FQGNSA. The CDR3 sequence is 12 residues long. Trimming pared 5 bases from V and 9 bases from J, leaving 11 bases between. CDR3 amino acids: CASSPLGSEQFF. The CDR3 DNA is TGTGCCAGCAGCCCCCTTGGGAGTGAGCAGTTCTTC.

The chain carries TRBV20-1 and TRBJ2-7, with unresolved D. Trimming took 5 bases from V and 2 from J, leaving 4 bases between them. This CDR3 comprises 10 residues. Per germline, CDR1 DFQATT and CDR2 SNEGSKA (reference sequence). In DNA, the CDR3 is TGCAGTGCTGCCCCCTACGAGCAGTACTTC. It encodes CSAAPYEQYF.

The V and J genes are TRBV25-1 and TRBJ1-4; 8 bases are a match to TRBD1. The CDR3 is 13 amino acids. V dropped 5 bases and J dropped 8; count of bases not matched to a gene: 4. Germline assignment: CDR1 MGHDK and CDR2 SYGVNS. This CDR3 is CASSQGAREKLFF. The CDR3 region has the DNA TGTGCCAGCAGTCAGGGGGCAAGGGAAAAACTGTTTTTT.

The V call is TRBV30, the J call TRBJ2-3; a weak D match, TRBD2 (5 bases). CDR1 GTSNPN and CDR2 SVGIG come from the germline V gene (reference sequence). Trimming left V 0 bases short and J 2 bases short, with 9 bases between. The CDR3 spans 14 residues. The CDR3 protein is CAWSVDYNTDTQYF. CDR3 nucleotide sequence: TGTGCCTGGAGTGTAGACTACAACACAGATACGCAGTATTTT.

J is TRBJ2-5 and V is TRBV11-2; TRBD2 is a possible D gene (7 bases). CDR3 size: 15 residues. The germline gives CDR1 SGHAT, CDR2 FQNNGV. The germline V and J ends were trimmed by 1 base and 5 bases, with 14 bases remaining between them. CDR3 sequence (DNA): TGTGCCAGCAGCTTAGCGGGGGGCCGAGGGGAGACCCAGTACTTC. Translating it yields CASSLAGGRGETQYF.

The V gene is TRBV7-9, the J gene TRBJ1-3, with no clear D. The V gene lost 0 bases and the J gene lost 0 bases, with 12 bases spanning the gap. The germline CDR1 and CDR2 sequences are SEHNR and FQNEAQ (reference sequence). This CDR3 spans 17 amino acids. The DNA for the CDR3 is TGTGCCAGCAGCTTAGCGGCAGGCGACGCCTCTGGAAACACCATATATTTT. Its protein is CASSLAAGDASGNTIYF.

This chain connects TRBV7-8 to TRBJ2-1; D might be TRBD2 (7 bases). The length of the CDR3 is 17 residues. The germline CDR1 and CDR2 sequences are SGHVS and FQNEAQ. The germline V and J ends were trimmed by 5 bases and 3 bases, with 20 bases remaining between them. CDR3 protein: CASSHRGRADYYNEQFF. CDR3 sequence (DNA): TGTGCCAGCAGCCATAGGGGGAGGGCAGATTACTACAATGAGCAGTTCTTC.

V is TRBV10-3 and J is TRBJ2-1, with 8 nucleotides matching TRBD2. Germline values: CDR1 ENHRY, CDR2 SYGVKD. This CDR3 spans 14 amino acids. Unmatched junction bases numbered 12, after V lost 10 bases and J lost 7 bases. The CDR3 region has the DNA TGTGCCAGCCTTACAGCGGGAGATGGGAATGAGCAGTTCTTC. Translated: CASLTAGDGNEQFF.

In regard to this clone: Other DNA sequences of this sample code for an identical CDR3. J is TRBJ1-1 and V is TRBV29-1; D not resolved. The CDR3 is 10 residues long. CDR1 is SQVTM, CDR2 ANQGSEA, per germline. The CDR3, as DNA: TGCAGTGCCGGGAACACTGAAGCTTTCTTT. This translates into CSAGNTEAFF.

This chain uses TRBV7-3 with TRBJ2-1, with D perhaps TRBD1 (5 bases). CDR3 size: 14 residues. From germline, CDR1 is SGHTA and CDR2 FQGTGA. V gave up 1 base and J gave up 9 bases, with 13 bases separating them. For the CDR3, the DNA is TGTGCCAGCAGCTTAAGCAGCCAGGGAACTGAGCAGTTCTTC. Its translation is CASSLSSQGTEQFF. Combining the CDR3 with reference TRBV7-3 and TRBJ2-1 gives the whole variable domain GAGVSQTPSNKVTEKGKYVELRCDPISGHTALYWYRQSLGQGPEFLIYFQGTGAADDSGLPNDRFFAVRPEGSVSTLKIQRTERGDSAVYLCASSLSSQGTEQFFGPGTRLTVL.

The gene calls are TRBV18 and TRBJ2-3; unclear D gene. The CDR3 sequence is 13 residues long. V lost 1 base and J 4 bases, leaving 6 bases between the germline ends. Germline CDR1 is KGHSH and CDR2 is LQKENI. CDR3 residues: CASSPLAPDTQYF. The DNA for the CDR3 is TGTGCCAGCTCACCACTAGCTCCAGATACGCAGTATTTT.

This clone was seen only a few times. This sequence joins TRBV27 and TRBJ2-7, with D perhaps assigned TRBD1 or TRBD2 (5 bases each). In germline, CDR1 is MNHEY, CDR2 SMNVEV (reference sequence). The V and J ends lost 0 bases and 4 bases respectively, with 13 bases between them. The CDR3 runs 15 residues. DNA of the CDR3: TGTGCCAGCAGTTTATCGGCCGGGGCGCGGTACGAGCAGTACTTC. The encoded protein is CASSLSAGARYEQYF.

The chain combines TRBV30 with TRBJ2-2; possibly TRBD1 or TRBD2 for D (6 bases each). Germline-derived CDR1 and CDR2 are GTSNPN and SVGIG (reference sequence). V lost 4 bases, J lost 2 bases, and 14 bases lay in between. The CDR3 sequence is 15 residues long. DNA of the CDR3: TGTGCCTGGACAGTAGGGGGGTTCAACACCGGGGAGCTGTTTTTT. It translates to CAWTVGGFNTGELFF.

The chain combines TRBV29-1 with TRBJ2-7; 9 bases line up with TRBD1. CDR1 is SQVTM and CDR2 is ANQGSEA in the germline V gene. V shed 7 bases, J shed 1 base, and the junction held 5 bases outside the gene matches. The CDR3 is 13 amino acids. The CDR3 nucleotides are TGCAGCGGTCTGGGACAGGGATCCTACGAGCAGTACTTC. This gives the protein CSGLGQGSYEQYF.

The table lists this clone with a few counts. J is TRBJ2-1 and V is TRBV29-1, with 9 bases matching TRBD2. The length of the CDR3 is 12 residues. Germline values: CDR1 SQVTM, CDR2 ANQGSEA. Losses at the gene ends were 7 bases for V and 9 bases for J; bases not matched to a gene: 7. The CDR3 loop reads CSASGLAVEQFF. CDR3 nucleotides: TGCAGCGCCTCGGGACTAGCCGTTGAGCAGTTCTTC.

The chain joins TRBV5-1 to TRBJ1-1; D may be TRBD1 (5 bases). CDR1 and CDR2 (germline): SGHRS, YFSETQ. This CDR3 spans 15 amino acids. Trimming took 4 bases from V and 1 from J, leaving 14 bases between them. The CDR3 spells CASSAGGGTNTEAFF. The DNA of the CDR3 is TGCGCCAGCAGCGCGGGTGGAGGGACGAACACTGAAGCTTTCTTT.

This clone appeared a few times. This chain connects TRBV5-1 to TRBJ2-4, with 7 bases matching TRBD1. CDR3 size: 13 residues. Per germline, CDR1 SGHRS and CDR2 YFSETQ. The trim removed 2 bases at V and 12 bases at J, leaving 8 bases unmatched. CDR3 bases: TGCGCCAGCAGCTTTACAGGGGAGAACCATCAGTACTTC. Protein product: CASSFTGENHQYF.

Comment on this clone: Other nucleotide sequences from this sample produce the same CDR3. The CDR3 sequence: CASSPASGSYEQYF. The CDR3, as DNA: TGTGCCAGCAGTCCAGCTAGCGGGAGCTACGAGCAGTACTTC. The V gene is TRBV6-5, the J gene TRBJ2-7, with 10 bases lining up with TRBD2. J was trimmed by 3 bases and V by 5 bases; bases with no gene match: 4. CDR3 size: 14 residues. The V gene's germline CDR1 is MNHEY and CDR2 SVGAGI.

This chain connects TRBV25-1 to TRBJ1-1; D gene uncertain. The CDR3 extends over 15 amino acids. Trimming took 3 bases from V and 5 from J, leaving 16 bases between them. Germline V CDR1 and CDR2: MGHDK, SYGVNS. The CDR3 DNA follows: TGTGCCAGCAGTGAGGGCCACAGCCTGGGGACTGAAGCTTTCTTT. This gives the protein CASSEGHSLGTEAFF.